The sequence of this T cell receptor (beta chain) was determined in a study of memory B cells and T cells in multiple sclerosis (dated by TCRdb to the late 2010s). With regard to the full study: In multiple sclerosis patients, the study set the TCR beta repertoires of autoproliferating peripheral T cells against those of T cells infiltrating brain lesions. A couple of multiple sclerosis patients were included in the TCR sequencing because brain lesions obtained at autopsy or brain-infiltrating cells obtained from biopsy were available for them.

V is cut by 3 bases and J by 4 bases, and the space between the germline ends is 12 bases. The germline V gene gives CDR1 as MNHNS and CDR2 as SASEGT. The CDR3 covers 14 residues, taking in both the cysteine and the phenylalanine. The DNA shown is the 42-base CDR3, in frame from base 1. Overall study outcomes, separate from this receptor: Clone-set sizes differed between compartments, which influenced counts of shared clonotypes and required normalization.

Remarks on this clone: Its cognate antigen has yet to be identified. Per-base qualities were not stored, and no clone one base away is much larger.

After CFSE-labeled PBMCs were cultured without a stimulus, the autoproliferating (CFSEdim) and non-proliferating (CFSEhi) T cell fractions were sequenced separately. Altogether, about 5.5x10^7 CFSE-labeled PBMCs were kept in culture for roughly seven days with no stimulus, after which the replicate wells were combined. PBMCs were labeled with roughly 0.45 uM CFSE and were cultured without exogenous stimuli in serum-free AIM-V medium. PBMCs were obtained by Ficoll density gradient centrifugation and kept cryopreserved until use. Using a FACSAria III, live 7-AAD-negative cells were sorted, then washed with PBS and stored frozen at -80 degrees C as dry pellets. TCRbeta CDR3 regions were amplified from extracted genomic DNA using the immunoSEQ Platform. Multiplex PCR, high-throughput sequencing and a vendor bioinformatics pipeline were brought together in the immunoSEQ assay. Per the source publication's procedure: Non-productive sequences and CDR3s shorter than 4 amino acids were removed, and clonotype frequencies were recalculated per sample. Shared clonotypes were identified in immunoSEQ Analyzer 2.0 as identical CDR3 amino acid, V gene and J gene sequences. Repertoire overlap was normalized by dividing shared clonotype counts by the product of both clone-set sizes, with the result scaled by 1000 into arbitrary units. Held by TCRdb, this immuneACCESS table contains in-frame sequences only and omits some clones. Under half of the omission traces to an unresolved V gene where checked; the cause of the rest is unknown. From that table come the V and J calls and clone size; the DNA was used to work out D and trimming. Recorded for this sample are 40,000 to 50,000 clones; almost 85% of them occurred a single time. Together, the top ten hold 0.9% to 1.3% of the sample.

This sequence was found in a human donor with multiple sclerosis. The sample was PBMCs from blood kept in culture. The chain joins TRBV6-1 to TRBJ1-2; TRBD1 is a possible D gene, resting on 6 matching bases. In nucleotide form, the sequence is TGTGCCAGCAGTGAGGGGGCAACTATCTATGGCTACACCTTC. Translated, it reads CASSEGATIYGYTF.